The entry below describes one T cell receptor beta chain. What it binds is unknown. The naive CD8 population came from CD45RO-negative cells selected for CCR7, without terminally differentiated effector memory CD45RA+ cells. The sample comes from a study of shared clonotypes between healthy human individuals. Study results and caveats: Memory subsets had estimated richness that was generally smaller than that of naive subsets.

Assay used: immunoSEQ multiplex PCR; TCRdb lists only in-frame clones, some missing. Of over 2 million clones in the sample, about 95% are singletons; the top ten hold around 1.1%. Deletions cut 4 bases from V and 1 base from J, with 14 bases between. This CDR3 is built from 15 residues. Germline V CDR1 and CDR2: MNHEY, SMNVEV (reference sequence). This clonotype was obtained from a man younger than 30 in good health. Sequenced: naive CD8+ T cells sorted from blood. This chain links TRBV27 with TRBJ2-7; a weak D match, TRBD1 (5 bases). The CDR3 DNA follows: TGTGCCAGCAGTTCCCTCGACAGACCGTCCTACGAGCAGTACTTC. It encodes CASSSLDRPSYEQYF.